The subject of this entry is one T cell receptor beta chain. Antigen unknown. The sample comes from a study of cytomegalovirus exposure and HLA in healthy donors. PCR was performed using 60 Vbeta and 13 Jbeta primers. TCRdb keeps only in-frame clones here, not all; method: immunoSEQ multiplex PCR. The top ten hold around 6% of the sample, which has about 150,000 clones, 75% to 85% seen once. The germline CDR1 and CDR2 sequences are MDHEN and SYDVKM. The length of the CDR3 is 16 residues. Trimming cost V 4 bases and J 5 bases; bases outside gene matches: 7. Notes on the study in general: A highly shared variant cluster was judged a likely technical artifact. The study labeled roughly 160 TCR beta chains cytomegalovirus-associated. Data from an earlier analysis indicated that most TCR beta V segments were productive either about 87% or about 30% of the time.

V usage is TRBV28 and J usage is TRBJ2-3; 12 nucleotides align to TRBD2. This TCR derives from a woman aged 40 to 50 in good health and CMV-seropositive. The sample taken for sequencing was PBMCs. This chain's CDR3 is CASSSGLAGYGDTQYF. DNA of the CDR3: TGTGCCAGCAGTTCCGGACTAGCGGGATACGGAGATACGCAGTATTTT.